The sample holds many counts of the clone carrying this TCR beta chain. Its antigen is currently unknown. TCRdb re-called the reads with MiXCR, one entry per CDR3 protein. In the table there are 450,000 to 650,000 distinct CDR3 sequences, about 26% of which are singletons. This CDR3 has 15 residues. The V gene lost 5 bases and the J gene lost 4 bases, with 17 bases spanning the gap. Germline lookup yields CDR1 SGHTA and CDR2 FQGNSA. The record originates from a study of T cell repertoires in cytomegalovirus infection. Turning to the study itself: TCR beta signatures that were public indicated CMV infection and matching HLA type. Study-level points and caveats: It was HLA-C-restricted CMV-specific TCR beta clonotypes that dominated the response ex vivo. Using cumulative public TCR beta family frequency, the authors identified those who carried CMV together with the relevant HLA.

The V gene is TRBV7-2, the J gene TRBJ1-2; D call uncertain. The clonotype originates from a human donor in good health (CMV status not recorded). Some clones in this sample may be carry-over from other donors' samples. The sample consisted of PBMCs. Written as DNA, the CDR3 is TGTGCCAGCAGCCGCACTGGGCAGGATGTCTATGGCTACACCTTC. Its protein is CASSRTGQDVYGYTF.